Shown below are 24 T cell receptor beta chains from a single sample sequenced in a study of blood T cell repertoires in COVID-19. Here immunoSEQ multiplex PCR was the method, and the copy in TCRdb shows in-frame clones only, minus some. This table holds tens of thousands of clones, 91% found once. Sequenced material: peripheral blood. These receptor sequences come from a human donor in a cohort sampled during active COVID-19.

The gene calls are TRBV2 and TRBJ1-1, with 10 bases aligning to TRBD1. The germline V gene encodes CDR1 SNHLY and CDR2 FYNNEI. The CDR3 loop spans 14 amino acids. Trimming cost V 6 bases and J 1 base; bases outside gene matches: 2. CDR3 loop: CASRGDRGNTEAFF. DNA of the CDR3: TGTGCCAGCAGGGGGGACAGGGGGAACACTGAAGCTTTCTTT.

This clone occurred a few times. J is TRBJ2-1 and V is TRBV19, with 10 bases aligning to TRBD2. The V gene end was trimmed by 9 bases and the J gene end by 8 bases; junction bases not matched to a gene: 13. Germline CDR1 reads LNHDA; CDR2 reads SQIVND (reference sequence). The CDR3 contains 15 residues. CDR3 bases: TGTGCCAGCAGGAAGACCGGGACTAGCGTGGATGAGCAGTTCTTC. Amino acids: CASRKTGTSVDEQFF.

The V and J genes are TRBV6-5 and TRBJ1-1; D is undetermined. Trimming shortened V by 0 bases and J by 3 bases, and 5 bases separated the two germline ends. Germline CDR1 is MNHEY and CDR2 is SVGAGI. The CDR3 runs to 13 residues. This CDR3 is CASSYSAHTEAFF. In DNA, the CDR3 is TGTGCCAGCAGTTACTCGGCACACACTGAAGCTTTCTTT.

The chain links TRBV27 to TRBJ1-5, with D tentatively TRBD1 (5 bases). Germline V gene lookup returns CDR1 MNHEY and CDR2 SMNVEV (reference sequence). The CDR3 consists of 14 residues. V dropped 3 bases and J dropped 2 bases, with 8 bases sitting between them. In nucleotides, the CDR3 is TGTGCCAGCAGTTTCATAGGGGGCAATCAGCCCCAGCATTTT. It is translated as CASSFIGGNQPQHF.

V gene TRBV28 combines with J gene TRBJ1-3; D is unresolved. The CDR3 has 13 residues. V lost 8 bases and J lost 0, with 8 bases in between. Germline CDR1 and CDR2: MDHEN and SYDVKM. The CDR3 loop is CASQVNSGNTIYF. In DNA form, the CDR3 reads TGTGCCAGCCAGGTTAACTCTGGAAACACCATATATTTT.

This clone came up once. V is TRBV3-1 (or the pseudogene TRBV3-2) and J is TRBJ1-2, with D perhaps TRBD1 (6 bases). This CDR3 is 15 amino acids long. V lost 2 bases to trimming and J lost 4 bases, with 14 bases between them. In germline, CDR1 is LGHDT, CDR2 YNNKEL (reference sequence). The CDR3 region has the DNA TGTGCCAGCAGCCAACTCCGGGGGGGGCCCTATGGCTACACCTTC. The encoded protein is CASSQLRGGPYGYTF.

This chain connects TRBV7-2 to TRBJ2-5; TRBD2 might be the D (5 bases). V lost 3 bases, J lost 4 bases, and 12 bases lay in between. This CDR3 is built from 14 residues. Germline V gives CDR1 SGHTA, CDR2 FQGNSA. The CDR3 region is CASSFLYEGETQYF. The CDR3 nucleotides read TGTGCCAGCAGCTTCCTGTATGAGGGAGAGACCCAGTACTTC.

J is TRBJ1-1 and V is TRBV6-5, with a weak D call TRBD1 (5 bases). The germline V and J ends were trimmed by 7 bases and 5 bases, with 11 bases remaining between them. Germline CDR1 and CDR2: MNHEY and SVGAGI. The CDR3 loop spans 12 amino acids. The CDR3 is CASTTGVTEAFF. Written as DNA, the CDR3 is TGTGCCAGCACCACGGGGGTTACTGAAGCTTTCTTT.

The chain combines TRBV2 with TRBJ2-6; no reliable D call. The V gene's germline CDR1 is SNHLY and CDR2 FYNNEI. The CDR3 length is 15 residues. Deletions cut 7 bases from V and 0 bases from J, with 10 bases between. CDR3 coding DNA: TGTGCCAGCATGCCCCTGAGCTCTGGGGCCAACGTCCTGACTTTC. It yields the protein CASMPLSSGANVLTF.

This clone was recorded a few times. The chain couples TRBV28 to TRBJ1-2; D perhaps matches TRBD1 (5 bases). Looked up from germline, CDR1 is MDHEN and CDR2 is SYDVKM. The CDR3 consists of 17 residues. The V end lost 6 bases, the J end lost 2 bases, and 22 bases lay between the germline ends. The CDR3 sequence is CASRFWGSHTLNYGYTF. As DNA, the CDR3 is TGTGCCAGCAGGTTCTGGGGCAGCCACACTTTAAACTATGGCTACACCTTC.

The chain uses TRBV9 and TRBJ2-3, with 10 bases aligning to TRBD2. V dropped 2 bases and J dropped 3; count of bases not matched to a gene: 9. The CDR3 is 17 amino acids. The germline gives CDR1 SGDLS, CDR2 YYNGEE. This chain's CDR3 is CASSVLAGAGITDTQYF. In nucleotides, the CDR3 is TGTGCCAGCAGCGTTCTAGCGGGAGCGGGGATTACAGATACGCAGTATTTT.

Here the CDR3 reads CASSSLPPGTPYYEQYV. CDR3 coding DNA: TGTGCCAGCAGCTCCCTACCACCCGGGACACCTTACTACGAGCAGTACGTC. The chain links TRBV14 to TRBJ2-7; D is possibly TRBD1 (6 bases). The CDR3 has 17 amino acids. The V gene lost 5 bases and the J gene lost 3 bases, with 23 bases spanning the gap. Germline lookup yields CDR1 SGHDN and CDR2 FVKESK.

The chain employs TRBV4-2 and TRBJ1-5; 9 nucleotides match TRBD1. The CDR3 contains 15 residues. Germline loops: CDR1 LGHNA, CDR2 YNFKEQ. V shed 0 bases, J shed 6 bases, and the junction held 3 bases outside the gene matches. CDR3 amino acids: CASSQEGQGGQPQHF. In DNA, the CDR3 is TGTGCCAGCAGCCAAGAGGGACAGGGTGGTCAGCCCCAGCATTTT.

The chain combines TRBV5-1 with TRBJ2-1, with D unresolved. The CDR3 loop spans 15 amino acids. From germline, CDR1 is SGHRS and CDR2 YFSETQ. The V end was cut by 4 bases, the J end by 5 bases, with 16 bases between. The CDR3 here is CASSAPFSYDNEQFF. The CDR3 nucleotides are TGCGCCAGCAGCGCCCCGTTTAGTTACGACAATGAGCAGTTCTTC. Supplemented by reference TRBV5-1 and TRBJ2-1, the full variable domain reads KAGVTQTPRYLIKTRGQQVTLSCSPISGHRSVSWYQQTPGQGLQFLFEYFSETQRNKGNFPGRFSGRQFSNSRSEMNVSTLELGDSALYLCASSAPFSYDNEQFFGPGTRLTVL.

This chain joins TRBV27 and TRBJ2-1, with 11 bases aligning to TRBD1. J was trimmed by 5 bases and V by 7 bases; bases with no gene match: 10. Germline V gives CDR1 MNHEY, CDR2 SMNVEV (reference sequence). This CDR3 is 16 amino acids long. CDR3 nucleotide sequence: TGTGCCAGCATAGCTACCGGACAGGGGGCCCACAATGAGCAGTTCTTC. Amino acids: CASIATGQGAHNEQFF.

This clone came up once. The chain links TRBV18 to TRBJ2-1; possible D gene TRBD2, 6 bases. In germline, CDR1 is KGHSH, CDR2 LQKENI. The CDR3 has 17 amino acids. Trimming pared 2 bases from V and 1 base from J, leaving 15 bases between. DNA for the CDR3: TGTGCCAGCTCACCAAATTTTGGAGGGAGGTCCTACAATGAGCAGTTCTTC. Its protein is CASSPNFGGRSYNEQFF.

The chain uses TRBV24-1 and TRBJ1-2, with D unresolved. This CDR3 comprises 14 residues. V dropped 3 bases and J dropped 4 bases, with 11 bases sitting between them. The germline V gene has CDR1 KGHDR and CDR2 SFDVKD. The CDR3 nucleotides read TGTGCCACCAGTGATCTGGCCACGCCCTATGGCTACACCTTC. This gives the protein CATSDLATPYGYTF.

This clone occurred a few times. This sequence joins TRBV6-6 and TRBJ2-7; maybe TRBD2 (6 bases). The germline gives CDR1 MNHNY, CDR2 SVGAGI (reference sequence). Trimming left V 6 bases short and J 6 bases short, with 21 bases between. The CDR3 totals 15 residues. CDR3 sequence reads: CASSSLMEGLGEQYV. The CDR3 nucleotides are TGTGCCAGCAGCTCGCTGATGGAGGGTCTCGGCGAGCAGTACGTC.

The gene calls are TRBV7-9 and TRBJ1-3, with D possibly matching TRBD1 (6 bases). Germline CDR1 reads SEHNR; CDR2 reads FQNEAQ (reference sequence). CDR3 size: 14 residues. Trimming left V 5 bases short and J 2 bases short, with 10 bases between. The CDR3: CASSVRQAGNTIYF. As DNA, the CDR3 is TGTGCCAGCAGCGTTAGACAGGCTGGAAACACCATATATTTT.

The rearrangement links TRBV12-5 to TRBJ1-4; 7 bases match TRBD1. This CDR3 has 19 amino acids. V shed 4 bases, J shed 0 bases, and the junction held 14 bases outside the gene matches. The V gene's germline CDR1 is LGHNT and CDR2 FRNRAP. The CDR3 DNA is TGTGCTAGTGGTTACACCCCGGGACAGATAGTTGCAACTAATGAAAAACTGTTTTTT. Its translation is CASGYTPGQIVATNEKLFF.

The CDR3 nucleotides are TGTGCCAGTCTCCCCGGACAGACGATCACAGATACGCAGTATTTT. It yields the protein CASLPGQTITDTQYF. The rearrangement uses TRBV19 and TRBJ2-3; tentative D call: TRBD1 (6 bases). This CDR3 is 15 amino acids long. V was shortened by 8 bases and J by 2 bases, with 17 bases between the two germline ends. Per germline, CDR1 LNHDA and CDR2 SQIVND (reference sequence).

This chain connects TRBV5-4 to TRBJ2-4; TRBD1 matches 7 bases. Per germline, CDR1 SGHNT and CDR2 YYREEE (reference sequence). CDR3 length equals 13 residues. The junction had 5 bases not matched to a gene; V was cut back by 3 bases and J by 8 bases. The CDR3, as DNA: TGTGCCAGCAGCTCGACAGGGTTAGACATTCAGTACTTC. As protein: CASSSTGLDIQYF. The variable domain in full, with the rest retrieved from reference TRBV5-4 and TRBJ2-4, is ETGVTQSPTHLIKTRGQQVTLRCSSQSGHNTVSWYQQALGQGPQFIFQYYREEENGRGNFPPRFSGLQFPNYSSELNVNALELDDSALYLCASSSTGLDIQYFGAGTRLSVL.

The chain has TRBV19 and TRBJ1-2; no clear D gene. CDR3 length: 13 residues. The germline V and J ends were trimmed by 6 bases and 2 bases, with 10 bases remaining between them. The germline CDR1 and CDR2 sequences are LNHDA and SQIVND (reference sequence). The CDR3 nucleotides are TGTGCCAGTAGCCAGGCCCCCAACTATGGCTACACCTTC. Encoded protein: CASSQAPNYGYTF.

V usage is TRBV4-1 and J usage is TRBJ2-3; possibly TRBD2 for D (6 bases). The V gene's germline CDR1 is MGHRA and CDR2 YSYEKL. V was pared by 0 bases and J by 3 bases, with 7 bases between. The length of the CDR3 is 14 residues. The CDR3 region is CASSQERGTDTQYF. The CDR3 nucleotides read TGCGCCAGCAGCCAAGAGCGGGGAACAGATACGCAGTATTTT.